This T cell receptor beta chain was obtained from a study of PD-1 blockade in classical Hodgkin lymphoma. On the study more broadly: Patients in the cohort were put on intravenous nivolumab, 3 mg/kg every 2 weeks.

The CDR3 covers 16 residues. With V trimmed by 6 bases and J by 2 bases, 8 bases remained unmatched. Looked up from germline, CDR1 is KGHSH and CDR2 is LQKENI. About this clone: The antigen remains undetermined.

Sequencing used immunoSEQ multiplex PCR; TCRdb keeps in-frame clones, though not all of them. Among 100,000 to 130,000 clones listed, around 89% were seen once. All patients relapsed after autologous stem cell transplantation, and brentuximab vedotin exposure varied. Whole-study findings and limits: There was a significant rise in CD4+ TCR diversity by C4D1, with no such rise for CD8+. When nivolumab was started under 1 year after ASCT, patients were excluded. Complete responders showed a baseline diversity that resembled the diversity of newly diagnosed patients.

The source is a human donor with classical Hodgkin lymphoma. The chain combines TRBV18 with TRBJ2-3, with TRBD1 matching 10 bases. The specimen was peripheral blood mononuclear cells (PBMCs), collected before the second cycle of nivolumab. The CDR3 bases are TGTGCCAGCTCTCCTACGGGGACAGGGGCCACAGATACGCAGTATTTT. It translates to CASSPTGTGATDTQYF.